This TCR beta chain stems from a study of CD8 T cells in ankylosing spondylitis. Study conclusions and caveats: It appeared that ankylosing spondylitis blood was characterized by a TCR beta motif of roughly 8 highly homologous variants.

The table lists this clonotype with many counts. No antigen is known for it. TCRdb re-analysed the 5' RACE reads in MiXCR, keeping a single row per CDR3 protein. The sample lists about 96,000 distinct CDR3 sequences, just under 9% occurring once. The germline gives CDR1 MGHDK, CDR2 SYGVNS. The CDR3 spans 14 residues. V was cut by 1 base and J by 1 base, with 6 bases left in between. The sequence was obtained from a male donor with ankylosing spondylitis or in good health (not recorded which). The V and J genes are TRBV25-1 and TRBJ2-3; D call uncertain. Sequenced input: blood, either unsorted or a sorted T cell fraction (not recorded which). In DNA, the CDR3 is TGTGCCAGCAGTGAATTTGTCGGCACAGATACGCAGTATTTT. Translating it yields CASSEFVGTDTQYF.